This is a list of T cell receptor beta chains from one sample in a study of Ad26.COV2.S vaccination and SARS-CoV-2 variants. Data came from immunoSEQ multiplex PCR; TCRdb stores just in-frame clones and leaves some out. The repertoire includes some 340,000 clones, about 86% of them detected once, and under 2% sits in the top ten. This specimen consisted of peripheral blood, obtained in a trial of Ad26.COV2.S vaccine versus placebo. All receptors come from a person between 18 and 65 years old who received the Ad26.COV2.S COVID-19 vaccine or a placebo. Each CDR3 is given with its conserved first and last residue. A D gene is named only where the DNA matches it firmly. Size is omitted from some rows. Given values are once, few, many or a class for expanded clones.

D: TRBD1
J: TRBJ1-1
size: .
V: TRBV20-1
length: 11
DNA: TGCAGTGCTACGACAGGGGGCGAAGCTTTCTTT
CDR3: CSATTGGEAFF

D: .
J: TRBJ1-4
size: once
V: TRBV6-5
length: 14
DNA: TGTGCCAGCAGCCGTCTTGCAACTAATGAAAAACTGTTTTTT
CDR3: CASSRLATNEKLFF

D: .
J: TRBJ2-7
size: .
V: TRBV29-1
length: 13
DNA: TGCAGCGGCCGGGACTCCCCGGGCTACGAGCAGTACTTC
CDR3: CSGRDSPGYEQYF

D: TRBD1
J: TRBJ1-2
size: .
V: TRBV7-9
length: 15
DNA: TGTGCCAGCAGCCGAGCCGGGACAGAGGTCTATGGCTACACCTTC
CDR3: CASSRAGTEVYGYTF

D: TRBD1
J: TRBJ2-5
size: .
V: TRBV9
length: 15
DNA: TGTGCCAGCAGCGTTGGGACAGCCCCCCAAGAGACCCAGTACTTC
CDR3: CASSVGTAPQETQYF

D: TRBD1
J: TRBJ2-1
size: .
V: TRBV7-2
length: 15
DNA: TGTGCCAGCAGCGCGGACAGGGGCTCCTACAATGAGCAGTTCTTC
CDR3: CASSADRGSYNEQFF

D: .
J: TRBJ2-6
size: .
V: TRBV5-1
length: 16
DNA: TGCGCCAGCAGCTTGGGCACCAGCTCTGGGGCCAACGTCCTGACTTTC
CDR3: CASSLGTSSGANVLTF

D: .
J: TRBJ1-2
size: many
V: TRBV7-2
length: 14
DNA: TGTGCCAGCAGCCCCCAGACAGGCAGCTATGGCTACACCTTC
CDR3: CASSPQTGSYGYTF

D: TRBD2
J: TRBJ2-3
size: .
V: TRBV5-4
length: 17
DNA: TGTGCCAGCAGCTCCGGACTAGCGGGGACCACTGGAGATACGCAGTATTTT
CDR3: CASSSGLAGTTGDTQYF

D: .
J: TRBJ1-4
size: .
V: TRBV10-3
length: 13
DNA: TGTGCCATCGGAAGGGCGGATAATGAAAAACTGTTTTTT
CDR3: CAIGRADNEKLFF

D: TRBD2
J: TRBJ2-2
size: .
V: TRBV2
length: 15
DNA: TGTGCCAGCAGTCATTCCGGGACTAGAGCCGGGGAGCTGTTTTTT
CDR3: CASSHSGTRAGELFF

D: .
J: TRBJ1-2
size: .
V: TRBV7-9
length: 14
DNA: TGTGCCAGCAGCCGTGTCGGGGCAGTCTATGGCTACACCTTC
CDR3: CASSRVGAVYGYTF

D: .
J: TRBJ2-1
size: .
V: TRBV9
length: 15
DNA: TGTGCCAGCAGCTCCCGGGACTTAGCCTACAATGAGCAGTTCTTC
CDR3: CASSSRDLAYNEQFF

D: .
J: TRBJ1-5
size: .
V: TRBV10-2
length: 15
DNA: TGCGCCAGCAGTCTAAGACGGCAAGACAATCAGCCCCAGCATTTT
CDR3: CASSLRRQDNQPQHF

D: TRBD1
J: TRBJ2-3
size: .
V: TRBV7-9
length: 13
DNA: TGTGCCAGCAGCCCTCTTGGACAGGGTATTGAGTATTTT
CDR3: CASSPLGQGIEYF

D: TRBD2
J: TRBJ2-5
size: once
V: TRBV7-2
length: 13
DNA: TGTGCCAGCAGCCGGGGGGAACAAGAGACCCAGTACTTC
CDR3: CASSRGEQETQYF

D: .
J: TRBJ1-2
size: .
V: TRBV30
length: 13
DNA: TGTGCCTGGATGGGTAGGGCGGTAGATGGCTACACCTTC
CDR3: CAWMGRAVDGYTF

D: TRBD1
J: TRBJ2-7
size: .
V: TRBV9
length: 14
DNA: TGTGCCAGCAGCATCTCGACAGGGACCTACGAGCAGTACTTC
CDR3: CASSISTGTYEQYF

D: .
J: TRBJ1-2
size: .
V: TRBV2
length: 14
DNA: TGTGCCAGCACCAGAATGGCAGCAATCTATGGCTACACCTTC
CDR3: CASTRMAAIYGYTF

D: TRBD2
J: TRBJ2-5
size: .
V: TRBV3-1/TRBV3-2
length: 16
DNA: TGTGCCAGCAGCCATTACGAACGACTAGCCCAAGAGACCCAGTACTTC
CDR3: CASSHYERLAQETQYF

D: .
J: TRBJ1-4
size: .
V: TRBV5-1
length: 15
DNA: TGCGCCAGCAGCTTGGGCGGGGGAAAGGGTGAAAAACTGTTTTTT
CDR3: CASSLGGGKGEKLFF

D: .
J: TRBJ1-2
size: once
V: TRBV2
length: 11
DNA: TGTGCCAGCAGGCTTACCTATGGCTACACCTTC
CDR3: CASRLTYGYTF

D: .
J: TRBJ2-7
size: .
V: TRBV6-2/TRBV6-3
length: 13
DNA: TGTGCCAGCAGTTACGCCGGAACCTACGAGCAGTACTTC
CDR3: CASSYAGTYEQYF

D: .
J: TRBJ2-7
size: .
V: TRBV5-1
length: 15
DNA: TGCGCCAGCAGCTTGGTTGGTATGCCTTCCTACGAGCAGTACTTC
CDR3: CASSLVGMPSYEQYF

D: .
J: TRBJ1-2
size: .
V: TRBV19
length: 14
DNA: TGTGCCAGTAGTCTCTGGACAGTAAACTATGGCTACACCTTC
CDR3: CASSLWTVNYGYTF

D: .
J: TRBJ2-2
size: .
V: TRBV4-1
length: 17
DNA: TGCGCCAGCAGCCAAGATGATAGGGAGATGAACACCGGGGAGCTGTTTTTT
CDR3: CASSQDDREMNTGELFF

D: .
J: TRBJ2-5
size: .
V: TRBV6-5
length: 14
DNA: TGTGCCAGCAGTTACTCACCCTTCCAAGAGACCCAGTACTTC
CDR3: CASSYSPFQETQYF

D: TRBD1
J: TRBJ1-1
size: .
V: TRBV9
length: 15
DNA: TGTGCCAGCAGCGCCCAGACAGGGTTGAACACTGAAGCTTTCTTT
CDR3: CASSAQTGLNTEAFF

D: .
J: TRBJ2-4
size: .
V: TRBV27
length: 17
DNA: TGTGCCAGCAGTCTTGAGGGGCACAGAGGGGCCAAAAACATTCAGTACTTC
CDR3: CASSLEGHRGAKNIQYF

D: .
J: TRBJ2-1
size: .
V: TRBV5-1
length: 13
DNA: TGCGCCAGCAGCTTGGAATCCTACAATGAGCAGTTCTTC
CDR3: CASSLESYNEQFF

D: .
J: TRBJ1-1
size: .
V: TRBV6-1
length: 13
DNA: TGTGCCAGCAGTGAAGAGGGCTCAGGGGCAGCTTTCTTT
CDR3: CASSEEGSGAAFF

D: TRBD1
J: TRBJ2-1
size: .
V: TRBV2
length: 12
DNA: TGTGCCAGCAGGACAGGGGCCGCGGAGCAGTTCTTC
CDR3: CASRTGAAEQFF

D: .
J: TRBJ1-3
size: .
V: TRBV6-5
length: 13
DNA: TGTGCCAGTCGACAGGTCTCTGGAAACACCATATATTTT
CDR3: CASRQVSGNTIYF

D: .
J: TRBJ2-7
size: .
V: TRBV6-1
length: 13
DNA: TGTGCCAGCAGTGACGGCAGGGGGGTAGAGCAGTACTTC
CDR3: CASSDGRGVEQYF

D: .
J: TRBJ2-5
size: .
V: TRBV30
length: 11
DNA: TGTGCCTGGAGGGGTAAAGAGACCCAGTACTTC
CDR3: CAWRGKETQYF

D: TRBD1
J: TRBJ2-7
size: .
V: TRBV6-5
length: 16
DNA: TGTGCCAGCAGTTACTCCTACTCGGGACAGATCTACGAGCAGTACTTC
CDR3: CASSYSYSGQIYEQYF

D: .
J: TRBJ1-1
size: .
V: TRBV25-1
length: 14
DNA: TGTGCCAGCAGTGAATTAGTAGGGAACACTGAAGCTTTCTTT
CDR3: CASSELVGNTEAFF

D: .
J: TRBJ2-7
size: few
V: TRBV9
length: 14
DNA: TGTGCCAGCAGCACGTCCGGGAGCTCCTACGAGCAGTACTTC
CDR3: CASSTSGSSYEQYF

D: TRBD2
J: TRBJ2-7
size: .
V: TRBV30
length: 18
DNA: TGTGCCTGGGAAGGAGCTCGGACTAGCGGGGGGGCGTCCTACGAGCAGTACTTC
CDR3: CAWEGARTSGGASYEQYF

D: TRBD1
J: TRBJ1-2
size: .
V: TRBV30
length: 14
DNA: TGTGCCTGGACTCAGGACAGGGACGGCTATGGCTACACCTTC
CDR3: CAWTQDRDGYGYTF

D: TRBD1
J: TRBJ2-5
size: .
V: TRBV19
length: 15
DNA: TGTGCCAGTAGCCTCGGACAGGGAAGATTGGAGACCCAGTACTTC
CDR3: CASSLGQGRLETQYF

D: .
J: TRBJ1-2
size: .
V: TRBV18
length: 13
DNA: TGTGCCAGCTCACCAAGCGTCGACAGTGGCTACACCTTC
CDR3: CASSPSVDSGYTF

D: .
J: TRBJ2-1
size: .
V: TRBV7-9
length: 15
DNA: TGTGCCAGCAGCACAACAGGGATCTCCTACAATGAGCAGTTCTTC
CDR3: CASSTTGISYNEQFF

D: .
J: TRBJ2-3
size: once
V: TRBV7-9
length: 16
DNA: TGTGCCAGCAGCCTGGCCCGATCGACGCTCACAGATACGCAGTATTTT
CDR3: CASSLARSTLTDTQYF

D: TRBD1
J: TRBJ2-2
size: .
V: TRBV5-6
length: 17
DNA: TGTGCCAGCAGCTTGACTTGGACAGGGGCGAACACCGGGGAGCTGTTTTTT
CDR3: CASSLTWTGANTGELFF

D: TRBD1
J: TRBJ2-1
size: few
V: TRBV5-5
length: 12
DNA: TGTGCCAGCAGCCGGACAGGGAATGAGCAGTTCTTC
CDR3: CASSRTGNEQFF

D: TRBD1
J: TRBJ2-5
size: .
V: TRBV24-1
length: 16
DNA: TGTGCCACCAGTGACCGGGACAGGGGGCGTAAGGAGACCCAGTACTTC
CDR3: CATSDRDRGRKETQYF

D: .
J: TRBJ1-1
size: .
V: TRBV5-4
length: 14
DNA: TGTGCCAGCAGCTTGGGACACGGGAACACTGAAGCTTTCTTT
CDR3: CASSLGHGNTEAFF

D: .
J: TRBJ1-4
size: .
V: TRBV10-3
length: 13
DNA: TGTGCCATCAAGAGGGGCGGGGAAGAAAAACTGTTTTTT
CDR3: CAIKRGGEEKLFF

D: .
J: TRBJ2-1
size: .
V: TRBV14
length: 14
DNA: TGTGCCAGCAGCCAAGCCGGGGGCCCTAAAAAAAAGTTCTTC
CDR3: CASSQAGGPKKKFF

D: TRBD1
J: TRBJ1-2
size: .
V: TRBV7-8
length: 15
DNA: TGTGCCAGCAGCGCGGGACAGGGGGCCGGATATGGCTACACCTTC
CDR3: CASSAGQGAGYGYTF

D: .
J: TRBJ2-2
size: .
V: TRBV7-2
length: 14
DNA: TGTGCCAGCAGCTTGACAAGGAACACCGGGGAGCTGTTTTTT
CDR3: CASSLTRNTGELFF

D: .
J: TRBJ2-7
size: .
V: TRBV6-5
length: 15
DNA: TGTGCCAGCAGTTACCGGCAGGATCCGTACTACGAGCAGTACTTC
CDR3: CASSYRQDPYYEQYF